The rows below give T cell receptor beta chains drawn from one sample of a study of control samples from healthy donors and cancer patients. TCRdb's copy holds only in-frame clones and misses some; the assay was immunoSEQ multiplex PCR. The data show approximately 170,000 clones, nearly 90% seen once. Sample: blood. Receptor source: a woman aged 45 to 65 in good health. CDR3s include the opening cysteine and the closing phenylalanine or tryptophan. The order of the fields is CDR3 length, J gene, V gene, clone size, D gene, CDR3 DNA, CDR3 protein. A D gene is named only where the DNA matches it firmly. Rows may omit the clone size; those that give it use once, few, many or a size class.

15,TRBJ2-3,TRBV6-5,NA,NA,TGTGCCAGCAGCCAAGGTAGAGGGCGCACAGATACGCAGTATTTT,CASSQGRGRTDTQYF
16,TRBJ2-2,TRBV7-3,NA,TRBD2,TGTGCCAGCAGCGTTACTAGCGGGGCGAACACCGGGGAGCTGTTTTTT,CASSVTSGANTGELFF
16,TRBJ2-1,TRBV5-4,NA,TRBD2,TGTGCCAGCAGCTTGGTAGCTAGCGGTTCCTACAATGAGCAGTTCTTC,CASSLVASGSYNEQFF
14,TRBJ1-1,TRBV2,NA,NA,TGTGCCAGCATATTACAGGGAATGAACACTGAAGCTTTCTTT,CASILQGMNTEAFF
15,TRBJ2-7,TRBV6-2/TRBV6-3,NA,TRBD1,TGTGCCAGCAGTCCACGACAAGGGACAGGGAACGAGCAGTACTTC,CASSPRQGTGNEQYF
15,TRBJ1-3,TRBV7-2,NA,TRBD1,TGTGCCAGCAGCTTAGCGTCAGGGGGAGGAAACACCATATATTTT,CASSLASGGGNTIYF
15,TRBJ2-2,TRBV3-1/TRBV3-2,NA,TRBD2,TGTGCCAGCAGCCAAGAGGGGGGGGGCACCGGGGAGCTGTTTTTT,CASSQEGGGTGELFF
13,TRBJ2-5,TRBV5-4,few,NA,TGTGCCAGCAGCTTGGATGCGGGGTGGACCCAGTACTTC,CASSLDAGWTQYF
18,TRBJ2-4,TRBV18,NA,TRBD1,TGTGCCAGCTCACCTCCGGGACAGGGGATTCTAGCCAAAAACATTCAGTACTTC,CASSPPGQGILAKNIQYF
15,TRBJ2-3,TRBV5-1,NA,NA,TGCGCCAGCAGCTTGGAAGGGACTTACACAGATACGCAGTATTTT,CASSLEGTYTDTQYF